The entry that follows covers one TCR beta chain sequence. Only in-frame clones appear in the TCRdb table, and some are missing; sequencing was by immunoSEQ multiplex PCR. The sample includes roughly 71,000 clones, roughly 94% seen only once; the top ten take roughly 0.37%. The sample comes from a study of technical replicates of blood from a few donors. V was pared by 5 bases and J by 4 bases, with 8 bases of the junction left unmatched. CDR3 length: 14 residues. CDR1 MNHEY and CDR2 SVGAGI come from the germline V gene. The TCR was taken from a human donor in good health. Material: T cells isolated from PBMCs. The V call is TRBV6-5, the J call TRBJ2-7, with 7 bases that match TRBD1. The CDR3 region is CASSRDRVRYEQYF. CDR3 DNA sequence: TGTGCCAGCAGTCGAGACAGGGTAAGGTACGAGCAGTACTTC.